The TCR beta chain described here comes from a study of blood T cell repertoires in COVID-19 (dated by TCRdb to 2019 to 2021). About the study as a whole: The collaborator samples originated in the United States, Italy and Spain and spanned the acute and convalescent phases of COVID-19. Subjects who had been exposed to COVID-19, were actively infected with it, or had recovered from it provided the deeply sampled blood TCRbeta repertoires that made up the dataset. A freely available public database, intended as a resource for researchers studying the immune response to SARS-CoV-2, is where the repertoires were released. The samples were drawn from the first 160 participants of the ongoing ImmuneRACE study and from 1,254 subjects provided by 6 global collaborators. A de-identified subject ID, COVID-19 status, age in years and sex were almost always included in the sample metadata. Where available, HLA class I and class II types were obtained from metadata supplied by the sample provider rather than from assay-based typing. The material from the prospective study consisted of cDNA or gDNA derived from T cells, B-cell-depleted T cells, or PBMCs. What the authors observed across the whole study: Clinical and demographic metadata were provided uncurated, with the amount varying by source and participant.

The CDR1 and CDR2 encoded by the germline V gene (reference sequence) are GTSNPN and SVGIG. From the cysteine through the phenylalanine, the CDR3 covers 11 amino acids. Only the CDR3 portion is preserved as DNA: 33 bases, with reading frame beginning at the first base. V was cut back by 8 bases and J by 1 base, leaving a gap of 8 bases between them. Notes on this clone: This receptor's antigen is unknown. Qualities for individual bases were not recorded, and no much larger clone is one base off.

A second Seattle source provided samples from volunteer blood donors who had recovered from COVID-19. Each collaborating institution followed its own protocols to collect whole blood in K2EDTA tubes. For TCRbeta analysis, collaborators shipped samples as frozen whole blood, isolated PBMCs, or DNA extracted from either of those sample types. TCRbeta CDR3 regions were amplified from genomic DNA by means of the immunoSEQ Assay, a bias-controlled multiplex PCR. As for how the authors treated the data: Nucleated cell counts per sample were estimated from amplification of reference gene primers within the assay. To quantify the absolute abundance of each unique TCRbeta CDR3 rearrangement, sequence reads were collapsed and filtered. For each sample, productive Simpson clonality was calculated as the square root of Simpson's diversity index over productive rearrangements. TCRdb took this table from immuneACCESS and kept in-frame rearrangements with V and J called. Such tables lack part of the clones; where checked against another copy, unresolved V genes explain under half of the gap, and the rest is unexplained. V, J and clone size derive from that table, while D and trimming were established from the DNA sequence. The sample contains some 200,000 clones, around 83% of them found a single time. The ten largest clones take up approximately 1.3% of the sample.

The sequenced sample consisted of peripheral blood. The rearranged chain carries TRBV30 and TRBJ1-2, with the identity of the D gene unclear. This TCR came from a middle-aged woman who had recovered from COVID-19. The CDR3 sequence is CALSVNYGYTF. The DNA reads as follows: TGTGCCCTATCTGTTAACTATGGCTACACCTTC. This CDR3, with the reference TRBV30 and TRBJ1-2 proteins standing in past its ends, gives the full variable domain SQTIHQWPATLVQPVGSPLSLECTVEGTSNPNLYWYRQAAGRGLQLLFYSVGIGQISSEVPQNLSASRPQDRQFILSSKKLLLSDSGFYLCALSVNYGYTFGSGTRLTVV.